Presented here are 9 T cell receptor beta chains from one specimen sequenced in a study of shared clonotypes between healthy human individuals. Only in-frame clones appear in the TCRdb table, and some are missing; sequencing was by immunoSEQ multiplex PCR. The repertoire consists of 1,500,000 or so clones, with approximately 98.5% occurring once and the leading ten covering around 0.38%. Specimen: naive CD4+ T cells sorted from blood. The subset: CD45RA+ positively selected. All receptors come from a man aged 30 to 45 in good health.

This rearrangement joins TRBV4-3 to TRBJ1-5, with unresolved D. Per germline, CDR1 LGHNA and CDR2 YSLEER. Trimming removed 0 bases from V and 5 bases from J, with 5 bases in between. This CDR3 contains 13 residues. CDR3: CASSQEMDQPQHF. Here the CDR3 DNA reads TGCGCCAGCAGCCAAGAAATGGATCAGCCCCAGCATTTT.

A note on this clone: Other DNA sequences in the same sample also yield this CDR3. The chain couples TRBV9 to TRBJ2-1; D unclear. From germline, CDR1 is SGDLS and CDR2 YYNGEE. Trimming took off 0 bases at V and 9 bases at J, with 10 bases between the two ends. The CDR3 covers 13 residues. CDR3 sequence reads: CASSVGTAREQFF. The CDR3 nucleotides read TGTGCCAGCAGCGTAGGAACGGCGCGTGAGCAGTTCTTC.

The chain carries TRBV27 and TRBJ2-1; TRBD1 aligns across 8 bases. Germline CDR1 reads MNHEY; CDR2 reads SMNVEV (reference sequence). V trimming: 10 bases; J trimming: 8 bases; junction bases outside the gene matches: 10. The CDR3 has 13 amino acids. The CDR3 region is CAISDRVSDEQFF. DNA for the CDR3: TGTGCCATCTCGGACAGGGTGAGCGATGAGCAGTTCTTC.

This chain joins TRBV7-9 and TRBJ2-5; D gene unclear. The CDR3 is 14 amino acids. The V end was cut by 5 bases, the J end by 2 bases, with 12 bases between. CDR1 and CDR2 (germline): SEHNR, FQNEAQ (reference sequence). The DNA for the CDR3 is TGTGCCAGCAGCCCGGACCGATTACAAGAGACCCAGTACTTC. This codes for CASSPDRLQETQYF.

The chain couples TRBV7-2 to TRBJ2-1; D unclear. V gave up 3 bases and J gave up 2 bases, with 14 bases separating them. CDR3 length equals 16 residues. Per the germline V gene, CDR1 is SGHTA and CDR2 is FQGNSA. CDR3 sequence: CASSLYPIRPYNEQFF. The CDR3 coding sequence is TGTGCCAGCAGCTTGTATCCGATACGTCCCTACAATGAGCAGTTCTTC.

The chain recombines TRBV5-1 with TRBJ1-3; unclear D gene. The length of the CDR3 is 17 residues. The ends were cut back, 0 bases at V and 0 bases at J, with 13 bases in the middle. The germline V gene has CDR1 SGHRS and CDR2 YFSETQ. The CDR3 DNA reads as TGCGCCAGCAGCTTGGAGGCATTAATGAGCTCTGGAAACACCATATATTTT. It codes for CASSLEALMSSGNTIYF. The variable domain in full, completed from reference TRBV5-1 and TRBJ1-3, reads KAGVTQTPRYLIKTRGQQVTLSCSPISGHRSVSWYQQTPGQGLQFLFEYFSETQRNKGNFPGRFSGRQFSNSRSEMNVSTLELGDSALYLCASSLEALMSSGNTIYFGEGSWLTVV.

This chain joins TRBV7-2 and TRBJ1-1; D may be TRBD1 (6 bases). V was trimmed by 5 bases and J by 1 base, leaving 14 bases between them. Germline V lookup: CDR1 SGHTA, CDR2 FQGNSA. The CDR3 sequence is 15 residues long. The CDR3 sequence: CASSIDFRGNTEAFF. CDR3 sequence (DNA): TGTGCCAGCAGCATAGACTTCAGGGGGAACACTGAAGCTTTCTTT.

This chain joins TRBV6-5 and TRBJ2-5; weak D call: TRBD1 (6 bases). This CDR3 comprises 15 residues. The germline gives CDR1 MNHEY, CDR2 SVGAGI. Trimming shortened V by 1 base and J by 5 bases, and 14 bases separated the two germline ends. The CDR3 reads CASSYLGALQETQYF. In nucleotides, the CDR3 is TGTGCCAGCAGTTACTTGGGGGCGTTGCAGGAGACCCAGTACTTC.

This sequence joins TRBV7-6 and TRBJ2-7; 8 nucleotides agree with TRBD1. The germline CDR1 and CDR2 sequences are SGHVS and FNYEAQ. CDR3 length: 15 amino acids. The J segment lost 2 bases and the V segment lost 5 bases, leaving 8 bases of the junction unmatched. The CDR3 coding sequence is TGTGCCAGCAGCCACCGCGGGACAGGAACCTACGAGCAGTACTTC. The encoded protein is CASSHRGTGTYEQYF.